The clone carrying this TCR beta chain was recorded a few times. The antigen is unknown. The germline CDR1 and CDR2 sequences are MNHNS and SASEGT. The length of the CDR3 is 12 residues. The V end lost 2 bases, the J end lost 3 bases, and 5 bases lay between the germline ends. The data are from a study of CD8 T cells in ankylosing spondylitis. General study findings and limits: Enrichment of disease-linked clones was reportedly significant in matched ankylosing spondylitis synovial fluid. What seemed typical of ankylosing spondylitis blood was a TCR beta motif built from about 8 highly homologous variants.

One entry per CDR3 protein, called by TCRdb with MiXCR from the 5' RACE reads. Of about 90,000 distinct CDR3 sequences listed, roughly 10% are singletons. Sequenced material: blood, either unsorted or a sorted T cell fraction (not recorded which). The sequence was collected from a male donor with ankylosing spondylitis. The gene calls are TRBV6-1 and TRBJ2-7; D unresolved. CDR3 region: CASSELSYEQYV. The CDR3 region has the DNA TGTGCCAGCAGTGAATTGAGCTACGAGCAGTACGTC.